The next 3 T cell receptor beta chains were all read from a single sample in a study of T cell clonality in common variable immunodeficiency. Produced via immunoSEQ multiplex PCR; TCRdb's table is partial and in-frame only. This sample carries about 35,000 clones, none of them present only once. Material: peripheral blood mononuclear cells. These receptor sequences come from a person between 18 and 75 years old in good health.

This clone was recorded at least ten times. The read ends 3 residues early relative to the CDR3; the germline J gene fills the gap. The V gene is TRBV6-1, the J gene TRBJ2-1; D is unclear. The CDR3 is made up of 14 amino acids. Deletions cut 3 bases from V and 5 bases from J, with 11 bases between. In germline, CDR1 is MNHNS, CDR2 SASEGT. The covered CDR3 bases are TGTGCCAGCAGTGAGCACGACTTCCACAATGAG. Encoded protein: CASSEHDFHNE. The full CDR3 protein reads CASSEHDFHNEQFF.

This clone was seen repeatedly, ten times or more. Read sequence stops 3 residues before the CDR3 end, and the germline J gene provides the missing end. V is TRBV15 and J is TRBJ1-5, with D maybe TRBD1 (5 bases). Trimming stripped 2 bases from V and 7 bases from J, with 21 bases between. From germline, CDR1 is LNHNV and CDR2 YYDKDF (reference sequence). The CDR3 totals 17 residues. CDR3 amino acids: CATSRSGAGQAWQPQHF. The CDR3 bases that were read are TGTGCCACCAGCAGATCTGGTGCAGGGCAGGCTTGGCAGCCC.

The sample holds many counts of this clone. The sequence runs out 3 residues before the end of the CDR3; the remainder is reconstructed from the germline J gene. The rearrangement uses TRBV5-1 and TRBJ2-1; TRBD2 agrees at 14 bases. Looked up from germline, CDR1 is SGHRS and CDR2 is YFSETQ. V lost 4 bases and J lost 9; bases outside the gene matches: 6. CDR3 length equals 15 residues. The sequenced CDR3 bases are TGCGCCAGCAGCCCTGCGGGGACTAGCGGGAGTGAG. This sequence encodes CASSPAGTSGSE. In full, the CDR3 reads CASSPAGTSGSEQFF. The whole variable domain, remainder taken from reference TRBV5-1 and TRBJ2-1, is KAGVTQTPRYLIKTRGQQVTLSCSPISGHRSVSWYQQTPGQGLQFLFEYFSETQRNKGNFPGRFSGRQFSNSRSEMNVSTLELGDSALYLCASSPAGTSGSEQFFGPGTRLTVL.